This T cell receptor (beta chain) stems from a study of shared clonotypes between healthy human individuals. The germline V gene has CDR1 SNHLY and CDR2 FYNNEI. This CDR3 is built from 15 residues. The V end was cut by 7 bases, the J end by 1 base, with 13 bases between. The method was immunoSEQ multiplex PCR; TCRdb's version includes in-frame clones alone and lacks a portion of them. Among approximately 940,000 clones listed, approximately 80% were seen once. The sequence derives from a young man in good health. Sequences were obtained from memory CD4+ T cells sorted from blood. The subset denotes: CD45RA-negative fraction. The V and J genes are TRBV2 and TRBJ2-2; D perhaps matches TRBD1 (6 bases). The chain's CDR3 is CASNKGVMNTGELFF. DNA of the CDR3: TGTGCCAGCAACAAGGGGGTGATGAACACCGGGGAGCTGTTTTTT.